This paragraph reports one T cell receptor beta chain. The identical CDR3 is also encoded by other nucleotide sequences in the sample. This record comes from a study of shared clonotypes between healthy human individuals. Trimming shortened V by 2 bases and J by 2 bases, and 9 bases separated the two germline ends. The CDR3 loop spans 13 amino acids. Germline V gene sequence: CDR1 GTSNPN, CDR2 SVGIG (reference sequence). The table came from immunoSEQ multiplex PCR; TCRdb's copy has only in-frame clones and leaves some out. The sample lists nearly 1,000,000 clones, 70% to 85% occurring once. The sequenced material came from memory CD4+ T cells sorted from blood. The subset denotes: CD45RA-negative fraction. This chain links TRBV30 with TRBJ2-5; D perhaps matches TRBD2 (5 bases). The receptor comes from a man aged 18 to 30 in good health. The CDR3 spells CAWSRSGQETQYF. The CDR3 DNA reads as TGTGCCTGGAGTCGGAGCGGACAAGAGACCCAGTACTTC.